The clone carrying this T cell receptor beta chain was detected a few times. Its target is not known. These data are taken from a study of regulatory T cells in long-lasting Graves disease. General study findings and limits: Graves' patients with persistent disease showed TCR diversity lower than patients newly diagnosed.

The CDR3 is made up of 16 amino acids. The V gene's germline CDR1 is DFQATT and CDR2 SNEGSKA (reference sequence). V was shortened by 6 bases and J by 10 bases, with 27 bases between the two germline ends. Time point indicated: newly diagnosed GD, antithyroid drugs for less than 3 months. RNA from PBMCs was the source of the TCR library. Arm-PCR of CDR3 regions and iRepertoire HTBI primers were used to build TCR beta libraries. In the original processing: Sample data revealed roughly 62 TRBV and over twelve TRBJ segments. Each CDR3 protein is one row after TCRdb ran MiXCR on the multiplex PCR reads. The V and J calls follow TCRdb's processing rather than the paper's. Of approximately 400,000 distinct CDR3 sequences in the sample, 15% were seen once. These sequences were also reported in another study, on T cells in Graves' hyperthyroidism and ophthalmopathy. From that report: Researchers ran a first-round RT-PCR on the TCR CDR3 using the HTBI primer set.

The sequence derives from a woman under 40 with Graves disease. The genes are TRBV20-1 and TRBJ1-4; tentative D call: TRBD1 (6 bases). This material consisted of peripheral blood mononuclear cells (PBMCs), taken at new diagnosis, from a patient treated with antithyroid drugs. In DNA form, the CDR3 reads TGCAGTGCCAGTATACCACCGCCGGCAGGGGACGTAAAACTGTTTTTT. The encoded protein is CSASIPPPAGDVKLFF.